This TCR beta chain originates from a study of blood T cell repertoires in COVID-19. Study at large: Acute-phase and convalescent COVID-19 samples originated in the United States, Italy and Spain. T cells, B-cell-depleted T cells, or PBMCs supplied cDNA or gDNA.

The CDR3 length is 15 residues. Germline-derived CDR1 and CDR2 are SQVTM and ANQGSEA. With 1 base clipped from V and 3 bases from J, the junction kept 8 bases outside the gene matches. Repertoires were generated with immunoSEQ multiplex PCR, while TCRdb's copy carries only in-frame clones and drops some. The data contain a few hundred thousand clones, less than 85% of them singletons. V and J are TRBV29-1 and TRBJ2-7, with 8 nucleotides matching TRBD2. The sample consisted of peripheral blood. This TCR was recovered from a woman younger than 35 with acute or convalescent COVID-19. In DNA form, the CDR3 reads TGCAGCGTTGAAGGACCTAGCGGGTCCCGCTACGAGCAGTACTTC. Translating gives CSVEGPSGSRYEQYF.